This T cell receptor (beta chain) emerged from a study of T cell responses to AZD1222 COVID-19 vaccine. General study results and limits: Spike regions recognized by vaccine-associated CD4 TCRs spanned the protein, led by 160-218 and 743-854. Following two doses of AZD1222, Spike-specific TCR breadth and depth rose.

The germline gives CDR1 KGHSH, CDR2 LQKENI. CDR3 length: 20 residues. Trimming took off 4 bases at V and 4 bases at J, with 29 bases between the two ends. A remark on this clone: The target antigen is unknown.

Clones were read by immunoSEQ multiplex PCR, and TCRdb kept only the in-frame ones, dropping some. The sample contains around 150,000 clones, under 95% of which appear only once. The V call is TRBV18, the J call TRBJ1-3; unclear D gene. The sample here was peripheral blood, taken 28 days after the second AZD1222 dose. The sequence was collected from an adult who received the AZD1222 COVID-19 vaccine. Here the CDR3 DNA reads TGTGCCAGCTCACTAATGGTCATTCGAACCGCCTGGACGCGCGGAAACACCATATATTTT. Its translation is CASSLMVIRTAWTRGNTIYF.